What follows are 2 T cell receptor beta chains derived from one specimen sequenced in a study of T cells in Graves' hyperthyroidism and ophthalmopathy. Amplification of TCR beta CDR3 regions was performed using RNA transcripts as template. HTBI primers were used for first-round RT-PCR of the TCR CDR3. TCRdb re-called the multiplex PCR reads with MiXCR, one entry per CDR3 protein. The sample lists 600,000 to 900,000 distinct CDR3 sequences; roughly 15% were seen once. The sample consisted of blood. The receptors shown here come from a man aged 18 to 30 with Graves' hyperthyroidism.

The rearrangement uses TRBV12-3 or TRBV12-4 and TRBJ2-7; D unclear. There are 13 residues in the CDR3. V was shortened by 1 base and J by 3 bases, with 7 bases between the two germline ends. The CDR3 spells CASSLGIVYEQYF. As DNA, the CDR3 is TGTGCCAGCAGTTTAGGGATAGTCTACGAGCAGTACTTC.

This sequence joins TRBV28 and TRBJ2-7; D is uncertain. Germline values: CDR1 MDHEN, CDR2 SYDVKM. CDR3 length equals 13 residues. The germline V and J ends were trimmed by 3 bases and 1 base, with 7 bases remaining between them. CDR3 DNA sequence: TGTGCCAGCAGTTTGGGCAAGTCCTACGAGCAGTACTTC. Translated: CASSLGKSYEQYF.